This T cell receptor (beta chain) was sequenced in a study of Graves' ophthalmopathy and Graves' hyperthyroidism. The study, taken as a whole, reports: The model's prediction of ophthalmopathy progression had roughly 70% sensitivity and roughly 72% specificity.

Notes on this clonotype: As yet, its antigen is unknown. Relative to the germline gene, one junction end is altered; a read error may explain this.

RNA served as the template for amplifying TCR beta CDR3 regions. HTBI primers were employed in first-round RT-PCR, then a second-round multiplex PCR followed. TCRdb processed the multiplex PCR reads anew with MiXCR; each CDR3 protein has one entry. This table holds approximately 500,000 distinct CDR3 sequences, roughly 14% found once. Germline CDR1 and CDR2: SEHNR and FQNEAQ (reference sequence). The CDR3 covers 16 residues. No donor had other autoimmune disease, uncontrolled infection, pregnancy or lactation. The PBMCs had their origin in 10 ml of fresh peripheral blood. The TCR comes from a woman aged 30 to 39 with Graves' ophthalmopathy. The sequenced sample was blood. The rearrangement uses TRBV7-9 and TRBJ2-4; D call uncertain. The DNA for the CDR3 is TGTTCCAGCAGCTCATCGGCGCTCTCGGCCAAAAACATTCAGTACTTC. Amino acid sequence: CSSSSSALSAKNIQYF.